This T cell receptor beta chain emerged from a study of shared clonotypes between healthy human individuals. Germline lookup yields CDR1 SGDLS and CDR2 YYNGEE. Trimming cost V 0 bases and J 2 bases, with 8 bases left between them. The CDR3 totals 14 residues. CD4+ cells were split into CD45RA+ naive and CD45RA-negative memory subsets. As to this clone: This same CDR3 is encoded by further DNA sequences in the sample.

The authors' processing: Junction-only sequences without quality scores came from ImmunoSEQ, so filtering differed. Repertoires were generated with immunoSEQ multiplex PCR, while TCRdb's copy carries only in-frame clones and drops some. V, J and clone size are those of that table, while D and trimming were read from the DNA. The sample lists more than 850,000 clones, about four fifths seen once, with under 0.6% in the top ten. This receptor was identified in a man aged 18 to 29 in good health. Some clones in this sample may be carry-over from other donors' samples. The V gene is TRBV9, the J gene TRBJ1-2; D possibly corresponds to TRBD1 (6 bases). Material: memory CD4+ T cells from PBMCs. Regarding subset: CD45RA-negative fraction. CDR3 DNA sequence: TGTGCCAGCAGCGTAGGTCAGGGGAACTATGGCTACACCTTC. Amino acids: CASSVGQGNYGYTF.